These 30 T cell receptor beta chains share one sample of origin, sequenced in a study of blood T cells in healthy people across ages. A second PCR, run for about 7 to 11 cycles, used a sample-barcoded 5' primer plus a J-beta primer mix. TCRdb recomputed calls from the 5' RACE reads with MiXCR, one row per CDR3 protein. The sample includes about 760,000 distinct CDR3 sequences, 20% to 30% of them seen just once. The same sample was also studied in work on T cells of mothers and their children.

The material sequenced was blood. The receptors originated from a boy between 5 and 17 years old in good health.

The V call is TRBV21-1, the J call TRBJ2-2; the D call in the table, TRBD2, was not verified against the DNA. TRBV21-1 is tagged as a pseudogene. This CDR3 region has 20 residues. CDR3 sequence: CASSNGEGRLAGGQTGELFF. DNA for the CDR3: TGTGCCAGCAGCAATGGGGAGGGAAGACTAGCGGGGGGTCAAACCGGGGAGCTGTTTTTT.

The chain uses TRBV12-3 or TRBV12-4 and TRBJ2-5, with a possible D match to TRBD2 (7 bases). The CDR3 has 12 amino acids. V lost 8 bases, J lost 7 bases, and 14 bases lay in between. The CDR3 DNA reads TGTGCCAGCCGGGGGGCCGGGCTGACCCAGTACTTC. Translation gives CASRGAGLTQYF.

This chain connects TRBV28 to TRBJ1-6; D not certain. The CDR3 spans 14 residues. CDR1 is MDHEN and CDR2 is SYDVKM in the germline V gene. V lost 3 bases, J lost 5 bases, and 8 bases lay in between. CDR3 sequence reads: CASSFRLNNSPLHF. The CDR3 nucleotides read TGTGCCAGCAGTTTTCGGTTGAATAATTCACCCCTCCACTTT. Full variable domain (outside the CDR3, taken from reference TRBV28 and TRBJ1-6): DVKVTQSSRYLVKRTGEKVFLECVQDMDHENMFWYRQDPGLGLRLIYFSYDVKMKEKGDIPEGYSVSREKKERFSLILESASTNQTSMYLCASSFRLNNSPLHFGNGTRLTVT.

This clonotype occurred a few times. The chain links TRBV29-1 to TRBJ1-2; D remains unclear. Trimming pared 7 bases from V and 4 bases from J, leaving 10 bases between. Germline CDR1 reads SQVTM; CDR2 reads ANQGSEA. The CDR3 consists of 11 residues. In nucleotides, the CDR3 is TGCAGCGCCCTGGAGGGCTATGGCTACACCTTC. Protein sequence: CSALEGYGYTF.

This clonotype was seen only a few times. CDR3 nucleotides: TGTGCCAGCAGTCTAGTGGGGTACTCCTACGAGCAGTACTTC. The encoded protein is CASSLVGYSYEQYF. The V call is TRBV27, the J call TRBJ2-7; D uncertain. Deletions cut 5 bases from V and 0 bases from J, with 11 bases between. The germline gives CDR1 MNHEY, CDR2 SMNVEV (reference sequence). The CDR3 has 14 residues.

This clonotype was found a few times. The genes are TRBV7-9 and TRBJ2-5, with a tentative D call TRBD1 (6 bases). TRBJ2-7 explains the end of the DNA better; the J call may be wrong. The CDR3 runs 14 residues. Germline V gives CDR1 SEHNR, CDR2 FQNEAQ (reference sequence). The chain's CDR3 is CASSEGVVPYEQYF. CDR3 in DNA: TGTGCCAGCAGTGAGGGGGTTGTACCCTACGAGCAGTACTTC.

CDR3 loop: CASSGGRDKGYTF. DNA of the CDR3: TGTGCCAGCAGTGGGGGCAGGGACAAAGGCTACACCTTC. The chain recombines TRBV9 with TRBJ1-2, with D maybe TRBD1 (6 bases). Trimming pared 5 bases from V and 8 bases from J, leaving 16 bases between. Germline CDR1 is SGDLS and CDR2 is YYNGEE. The CDR3 spans 13 residues.

This clonotype appeared once. The V gene is TRBV7-2, the J gene TRBJ2-2; 7 nucleotides align to TRBD1. Per germline, CDR1 SGHTA and CDR2 FQGNSA. V was pared by 2 bases and J by 6 bases, with 9 bases of the junction left unmatched. The CDR3 spans 16 residues. The CDR3 coding sequence is TGTGCCAGCAGCTTAACAGGGGTCGGATCGGCCGGGGAGCTGTTTTTT. Residues: CASSLTGVGSAGELFF.

In its sample, this clonotype was seen a few times. This rearrangement joins TRBV3-1 to TRBJ1-2, with no clear D. CDR3 size: 12 residues. CDR1 LGHDT and CDR2 YNNKEL come from the germline V gene (reference sequence). Trimming stripped 3 bases from V and 6 bases from J, with 8 bases between. The CDR3 here is CASSQGNHGYTF. CDR3 sequence (DNA): TGTGCCAGCAGCCAGGGGAACCATGGCTACACCTTC.

The rearrangement joins TRBV29-1 to TRBJ1-4, with 8 bases fitting TRBD1. The trim removed 6 bases at V and 6 bases at J, leaving 9 bases unmatched. Germline V gene sequence: CDR1 SQVTM, CDR2 ANQGSEA. The length of the CDR3 is 14 residues. The CDR3 region has the DNA TGCAGCGTAGAGACCGGGACAGGTGATGAAAAACTGTTTTTT. Amino acid sequence: CSVETGTGDEKLFF.

The chain joins TRBV4-1 to TRBJ1-5; D is uncertain. Germline values: CDR1 MGHRA, CDR2 YSYEKL. V was cut by 9 bases and J by 2 bases, with 17 bases left in between. The CDR3 runs to 15 residues. For the CDR3, the DNA is TGCGCCAGTGCATTACGTGAAGACGGCAATCAGCCCCAGCATTTT. Translation: CASALREDGNQPQHF.

The chain has TRBV4-1 and TRBJ2-5; no clear D gene. V lost 1 base and J lost 7, with 16 bases in between. Germline loops: CDR1 MGHRA, CDR2 YSYEKL. CDR3 length equals 15 residues. In DNA, the CDR3 is TGCGCCAGCAGCCAAGGGGTTTCGACCCTAGGGACCCAGTACTTC. Protein: CASSQGVSTLGTQYF.

The chain employs TRBV6-2 or TRBV6-3 and TRBJ2-1; possible D gene TRBD2, 5 bases. The length of the CDR3 is 11 residues. Trimming left V 7 bases short and J 7 bases short, with 8 bases between. Per the germline V gene, CDR1 is MNHEY and CDR2 is SVGEGT. CDR3 sequence (DNA): TGTGCCAGCACCCCGGGAAATGAGCAGTTCTTC. It specifies CASTPGNEQFF.

The chain couples TRBV12-3 or TRBV12-4 to TRBJ2-5, with D perhaps being TRBD1 or TRBD2 (5 bases each). Trimming shortened V by 3 bases and J by 7 bases, and 9 bases separated the two germline ends. The CDR3 covers 12 residues. The DNA for the CDR3 is TGTGCCAGCAGTTTGGGGGTTTGGACCCAGTACTTC. It yields the protein CASSLGVWTQYF.

This rearrangement joins TRBV7-9 to TRBJ2-1, with D perhaps TRBD2 (5 bases). V was clipped by 11 bases and J by 1 base, with 6 bases between them. This CDR3 spans 11 amino acids. Germline CDR1 and CDR2: SEHNR and FQNEAQ (reference sequence). The CDR3 coding sequence is TGTGCCCCGGGATCCTACAATGAGCAGTTCTTC. It codes for CAPGSYNEQFF.

J is TRBJ1-2 and V is TRBV9; the D gene is possibly TRBD1 (5 bases). The CDR3 length is 17 residues. Per the germline V gene, CDR1 is SGDLS and CDR2 is YYNGEE. Trimming removed 0 bases from V and 0 bases from J, with 15 bases in between. This chain's CDR3 is CASSVADGAYANYGYTF. The CDR3 bases are TGTGCCAGCAGCGTAGCCGACGGGGCATACGCTAACTATGGCTACACCTTC.

V gene TRBV5-1 combines with J gene TRBJ1-4, with 9 bases identical to TRBD1. The CDR3 totals 13 residues. The germline V gene has CDR1 SGHRS and CDR2 YFSETQ. Trimming cost V 7 bases and J 3 bases; bases outside gene matches: 1. CDR3 coding DNA: TGCGCCAGCGGGACAGGGCCTAATGAAAAACTGTTTTTT. Translated: CASGTGPNEKLFF. The full variable domain, its missing parts supplied by reference TRBV5-1 and TRBJ1-4, is KAGVTQTPRYLIKTRGQQVTLSCSPISGHRSVSWYQQTPGQGLQFLFEYFSETQRNKGNFPGRFSGRQFSNSRSEMNVSTLELGDSALYLCASGTGPNEKLFFGSGTQLSVL.

The CDR3, as DNA: TGCAGTGCTAGGAAGAACCAAGAGACCCAGTACTTC. Translated: CSARKNQETQYF. The J gene is TRBJ2-5, the V gene TRBV20-1; D not certain. V was cut by 3 bases and J by 0 bases, with 5 bases left in between. Germline assignment: CDR1 DFQATT and CDR2 SNEGSKA (reference sequence). The CDR3 covers 12 residues.

This clonotype turned up a few times. The chain recombines TRBV7-9 with TRBJ2-5; D possibly corresponds to TRBD1 (6 bases). V lost 5 bases to trimming and J lost 4 bases, with 14 bases between them. CDR3 length: 14 amino acids. The V gene's germline CDR1 is SEHNR and CDR2 FQNEAQ (reference sequence). The CDR3 loop is CASSASGAGETQYF. CDR3 nucleotide sequence: TGTGCCAGCAGCGCCTCAGGGGCTGGAGAGACCCAGTACTTC. Full variable domain (remainder filled in from reference TRBV7-9 and TRBJ2-5): DTGVSQNPRHKITKRGQNVTFRCDPISEHNRLYWYRQTLGQGPEFLTYFQNEAQLEKSRLLSDRFSAERPKGSFSTLEIQRTEQGDSAMYLCASSASGAGETQYFGPGTRLLVL.

This clonotype was seen only a few times. CDR3 sequence (DNA): TGTGCCAGCAGTGAACAGCGGGGGGTTGGGGAGACCCAGTACTTC. Its protein is CASSEQRGVGETQYF. The rearrangement uses TRBV2 and TRBJ2-5; 9 nucleotides agree with TRBD2. This CDR3 has 15 amino acids. After removal of 2 bases from V and 5 bases from J, the junction contained 6 bases not matched to a gene. Looked up from germline, CDR1 is SNHLY and CDR2 is FYNNEI.

The V gene is TRBV7-9, the J gene TRBJ2-5, with no clear D. Deletions cut 6 bases from V and 5 bases from J, with 22 bases between. Germline CDR1 reads SEHNR; CDR2 reads FQNEAQ (reference sequence). CDR3 length equals 16 residues. CDR3: CASSSPGQSLGETQYF. CDR3 in DNA: TGTGCCAGCAGTTCCCCCGGGCAGTCTCTGGGGGAGACCCAGTACTTC.

This clonotype has more than one count but fewer than ten. The genes are TRBV20-1 and TRBJ2-3; possibly TRBD1 for D (5 bases). This CDR3 is 14 amino acids long. Germline values: CDR1 DFQATT, CDR2 SNEGSKA (reference sequence). Trimming cost V 5 bases and J 0 bases, with 12 bases left between them. DNA for the CDR3: TGCAGTGCTGAGGCGGACATAAGCACAGATACGCAGTATTTT. Amino acids: CSAEADISTDTQYF.

The chain recombines TRBV4-1 with TRBJ2-5; D is perhaps TRBD2 (5 bases). Trimming shortened V by 1 base and J by 0 bases, and 9 bases separated the two germline ends. The CDR3 is made up of 15 amino acids. CDR1 and CDR2 (germline): MGHRA, YSYEKL. CDR3 residues: CASSQVPGNQETQYF. The CDR3 bases are TGCGCCAGCAGCCAAGTCCCCGGGAACCAAGAGACCCAGTACTTC.

This rearrangement joins TRBV11-1 to TRBJ1-1; D is possibly TRBD1 (5 bases). CDR3 length: 14 amino acids. The germline gives CDR1 SGHAT, CDR2 FQDESV (reference sequence). V was clipped by 5 bases and J by 0 bases, with 10 bases between them. This CDR3 is CASSGDSMNTEAFF. In DNA form, the CDR3 reads TGTGCCAGCAGCGGCGACAGCATGAACACTGAAGCTTTCTTT.

This clonotype has a handful of counts. V is TRBV12-3 or TRBV12-4 and J is TRBJ2-1; tentative D call: TRBD2 (6 bases). The CDR3 consists of 13 residues. V lost 8 bases and J lost 4, with 12 bases in between. Written as DNA, the CDR3 is TGTGCCAGCGGAGCCGGGACTTACAATGAGCAGTTCTTC. Its protein product is CASGAGTYNEQFF.

This clonotype was counted ten times or more. This sequence joins TRBV10-3 and TRBJ2-1; 9 positions match TRBD1. Germline V gives CDR1 ENHRY, CDR2 SYGVKD. The CDR3 covers 15 residues. The V segment lost 6 bases and the J segment 6 bases; nucleotides outside the gene matches: 9. CDR3 sequence (DNA): TGTGCCATCAGAGTTGAGGGACAGGGTTTCAATGAGCAGTTCTTC. Translation gives CAIRVEGQGFNEQFF.

The V call is TRBV7-9, the J call TRBJ2-5; 8 nucleotides align to TRBD1. The assigned J gene may be wrong: the sequence end matches TRBJ2-7 better. Per the germline V gene, CDR1 is SEHNR and CDR2 is FQNEAQ (reference sequence). This CDR3 region has 14 residues. CDR3 sequence reads: CASSFAGGAHEQYF. The CDR3 DNA reads TGTGCCAGCAGCTTTGCAGGGGGCGCGCACGAGCAGTACTTC.

The chain couples TRBV28 to TRBJ2-3; the D gene is possibly TRBD2 (6 bases). This CDR3 is built from 16 residues. Between the trimmed V and J ends, which lost 1 base and 4 bases, there was a span of 15 bases. Per germline, CDR1 MDHEN and CDR2 SYDVKM. This CDR3 reads CASSLSATRSADTQYF. Here the CDR3 DNA reads TGTGCCAGCAGTTTATCGGCGACTAGGAGCGCAGATACGCAGTATTTT.

This rearrangement joins TRBV7-9 to TRBJ2-1, with no clear D. The CDR3 spans 13 residues. CDR1 and CDR2 (germline): SEHNR, FQNEAQ (reference sequence). V lost 4 bases and J lost 12, with 16 bases in between. The CDR3 DNA follows: TGTGCCAGCAGCTCACTCCCGGATCCGAGGCAGTTCTTC. Translated, it gives CASSSLPDPRQFF.

This chain connects TRBV20-1 to TRBJ2-1; the match to TRBD2 covers 10 bases. Germline CDR1 is DFQATT and CDR2 is SNEGSKA (reference sequence). With 0 bases clipped from V and 8 bases from J, the junction kept 10 bases outside the gene matches. The CDR3 spans 16 residues. The CDR3 region is CSAREVSGRAWDEQFF. The CDR3 DNA follows: TGCAGTGCTAGAGAAGTAAGCGGGAGGGCCTGGGATGAGCAGTTCTTC.